The table lists the clone carrying this TCR beta chain with a few counts. Its antigen is unknown. Since all of the isolated RNA was reverse transcribed, expressed TCRB transcripts were what got sequenced. Sequencing was performed with immunoSEQ multiplex PCR; in TCRdb, only in-frame clones are kept and a portion is missing. The sample carries about 270,000 clones, roughly 13% recorded once. The entry originates in a study of beta chain features in type 1 diabetes. Findings of the study overall: TCRB CDR3 length was moderately but significantly reduced in all four CD4+ subsets of Type 1 diabetes patients.

V shed 5 bases and J 7 bases; nucleotides not matched to a gene: 3. The CDR3 loop spans 12 amino acids. The germline V gene has CDR1 MNHEY and CDR2 SMNVEV (reference sequence). The source of this sequence is a man aged 25-45 years with type 1 diabetes. The gene calls are TRBV27 and TRBJ1-2; 8 bases fit TRBD1. Material: naive CD4+ T cells from blood. In DNA form, the CDR3 reads TGTGCCAGCAGTGGGGACAGGAGTGGCTACACCTTC. Its translation is CASSGDRSGYTF.